This TCR beta chain was recorded in a study of response to subunit inactivated influenza vaccine. TCRdb reprocessed the RT-PCR reads via MiXCR and lists one record per CDR3 protein. The sample lists hundreds of thousands of distinct CDR3 sequences, 9.5% to 13% occurring once. Study results and limitations: It was suggested by the authors that few new T cells are recruited by each seasonal influenza vaccination.

About this clonotype: The antigen remains unidentified.

The V gene lost 1 base and the J gene lost 2 bases, with 11 bases spanning the gap. In germline, CDR1 is SGHVS, CDR2 FNYEAQ. CDR3 size: 15 residues. The sequencing here drew on PBMCs from blood, taken roughly 46 days after vaccination. This TCR was recovered from a man aged 45-65 years who received an inactivated influenza vaccine. The genes are TRBV7-6 and TRBJ2-5; TRBD2 might be the D (6 bases). The CDR3, as DNA: TGTGCCAGCAGCTTAGGAGGCCTAGCGCAAGAGACCCAGTACTTC. Amino acid sequence: CASSLGGLAQETQYF.